Listed below are T cell receptor beta chains from one sample, sequenced in a study of blood T cells in healthy people across ages. Via MiXCR, TCRdb re-called the 5' RACE reads, giving one row per CDR3 protein. In the table there are about 2 million distinct CDR3 sequences, about 50% of which are singletons. Material: blood. The source of these receptors is a woman aged 40 to 50 in good health. Each CDR3 is given with its conserved first and last residue. Each record gives: CDR3 length, V gene, CDR3 protein.

cdr3_length: 15; v_call: TRBV4-3; cdr3_aa: CASSQDWPGGETQYF
cdr3_length: 14; v_call: TRBV6-5; cdr3_aa: CASTPSSYNSPLHF
cdr3_length: 12; v_call: TRBV7-2; cdr3_aa: CASSLSRSASTF
cdr3_length: 15; v_call: TRBV7-2; cdr3_aa: CASSWTVRSYNEQYF
cdr3_length: 10; v_call: TRBV25-1; cdr3_aa: CASRLYGYTF
cdr3_length: 16; v_call: TRBV4-1; cdr3_aa: CASSQGEDRGLGEQYF
cdr3_length: 15; v_call: TRBV6-2/TRBV6-3; cdr3_aa: CASSPRGRQAYEQYF
cdr3_length: 13; v_call: TRBV2; cdr3_aa: CASETSGTNIQYF
cdr3_length: 14; v_call: TRBV4-3; cdr3_aa: CASSQVELQETQYF
cdr3_length: 14; v_call: TRBV6-6; cdr3_aa: CASSYGEGYYGYTF
cdr3_length: 13; v_call: TRBV20-1; cdr3_aa: CSAHTLSYNEQFF
cdr3_length: 16; v_call: TRBV7-2; cdr3_aa: CASSLWETELMRGYTF
cdr3_length: 15; v_call: TRBV12-3/TRBV12-4; cdr3_aa: CASSPTGVSPYEQYF
cdr3_length: 13; v_call: TRBV20-1; cdr3_aa: CSAREDKSYGYTF
cdr3_length: 14; v_call: TRBV12-3/TRBV12-4; cdr3_aa: CASRDGTVQETQYF
cdr3_length: 14; v_call: TRBV20-1; cdr3_aa: CSAPDTLSYNEQFF
cdr3_length: 13; v_call: TRBV2; cdr3_aa: CASGLVKGGELFF
cdr3_length: 16; v_call: TRBV6-5; cdr3_aa: CASSYSGSGGPNEQYF
cdr3_length: 15; v_call: TRBV9; cdr3_aa: CASSAEDGSYNEQFF
cdr3_length: 14; v_call: TRBV20-1; cdr3_aa: CSANSGTGLYEQYF
cdr3_length: 20; v_call: TRBV5-1; cdr3_aa: CASSLVGLTDRGAYNSPLHF
cdr3_length: 14; v_call: TRBV6-5; cdr3_aa: CASSYYAGQETQYF